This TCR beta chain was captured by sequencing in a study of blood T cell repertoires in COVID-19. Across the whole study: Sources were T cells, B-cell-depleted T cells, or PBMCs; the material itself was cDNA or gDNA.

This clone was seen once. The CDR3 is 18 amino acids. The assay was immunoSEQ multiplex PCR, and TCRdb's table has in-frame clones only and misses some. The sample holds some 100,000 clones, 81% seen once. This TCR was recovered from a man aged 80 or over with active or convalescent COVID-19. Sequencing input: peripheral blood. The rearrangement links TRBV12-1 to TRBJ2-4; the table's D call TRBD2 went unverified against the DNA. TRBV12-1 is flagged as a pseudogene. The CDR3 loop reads CASSFRTSGGQIGNIQYF. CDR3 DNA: TGTGCCAGCAGCTTCAGGACTAGCGGGGGACAAATCGGGAACATTCAGTACTTC.